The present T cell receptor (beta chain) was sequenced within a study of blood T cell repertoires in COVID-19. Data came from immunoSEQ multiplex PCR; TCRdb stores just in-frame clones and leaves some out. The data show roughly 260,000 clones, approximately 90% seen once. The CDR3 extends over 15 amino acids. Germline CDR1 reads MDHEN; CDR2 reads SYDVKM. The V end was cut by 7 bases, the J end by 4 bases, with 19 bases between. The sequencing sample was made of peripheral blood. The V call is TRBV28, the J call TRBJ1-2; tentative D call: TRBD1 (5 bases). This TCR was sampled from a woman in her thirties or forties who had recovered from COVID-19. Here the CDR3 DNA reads TGTGCCAGCACTTCGGCCGGGGGGGGGAGCTATGGCTACACCTTC. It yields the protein CASTSAGGGSYGYTF.